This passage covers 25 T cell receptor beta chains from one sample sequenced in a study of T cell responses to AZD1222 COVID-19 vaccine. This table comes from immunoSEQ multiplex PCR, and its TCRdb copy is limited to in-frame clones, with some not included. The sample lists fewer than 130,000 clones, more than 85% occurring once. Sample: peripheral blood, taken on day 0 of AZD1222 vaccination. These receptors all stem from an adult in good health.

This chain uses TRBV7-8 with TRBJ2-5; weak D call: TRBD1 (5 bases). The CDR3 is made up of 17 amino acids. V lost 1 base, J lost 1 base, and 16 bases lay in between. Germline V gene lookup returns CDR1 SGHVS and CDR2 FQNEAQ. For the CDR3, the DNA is TGTGCCAGCAGCTTAGGAGGTCAGGGATGGACCCAAGAGACCCAGTACTTC. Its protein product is CASSLGGQGWTQETQYF.

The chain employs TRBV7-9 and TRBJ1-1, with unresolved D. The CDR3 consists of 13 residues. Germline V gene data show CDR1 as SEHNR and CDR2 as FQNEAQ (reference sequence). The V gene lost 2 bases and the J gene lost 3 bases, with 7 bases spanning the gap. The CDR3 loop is CASSLRSHTEAFF. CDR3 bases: TGTGCCAGCAGCTTAAGGTCGCACACTGAAGCTTTCTTT. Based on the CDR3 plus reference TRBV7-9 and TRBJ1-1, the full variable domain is DTGVSQNPRHKITKRGQNVTFRCDPISEHNRLYWYRQTLGQGPEFLTYFQNEAQLEKSRLLSDRFSAERPKGSFSTLEIQRTEQGDSAMYLCASSLRSHTEAFFGQGTRLTVV.

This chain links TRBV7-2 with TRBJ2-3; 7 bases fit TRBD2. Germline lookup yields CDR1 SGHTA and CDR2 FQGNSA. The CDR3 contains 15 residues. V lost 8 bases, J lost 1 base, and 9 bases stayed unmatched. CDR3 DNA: TGTGCCAGCCGTAGGGCGGGAGCAGGCACAGATACGCAGTATTTT. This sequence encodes CASRRAGAGTDTQYF.

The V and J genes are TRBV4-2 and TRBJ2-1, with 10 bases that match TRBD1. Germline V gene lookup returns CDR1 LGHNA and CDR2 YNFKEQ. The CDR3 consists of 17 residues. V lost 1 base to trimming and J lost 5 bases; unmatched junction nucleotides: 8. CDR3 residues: CASSQGRPGQGNNEQFF. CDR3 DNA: TGTGCCAGCAGCCAAGGCAGACCGGGACAGGGGAACAATGAGCAGTTCTTC.

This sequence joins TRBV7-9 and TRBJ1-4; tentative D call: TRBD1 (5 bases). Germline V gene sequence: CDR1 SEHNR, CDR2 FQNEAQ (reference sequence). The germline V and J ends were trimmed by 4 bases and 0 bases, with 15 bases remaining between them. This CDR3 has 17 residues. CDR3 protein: CASSSVRDGSTNEKLFF. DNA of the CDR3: TGTGCCAGCAGCTCGGTCAGGGACGGCTCAACTAATGAAAAACTGTTTTTT. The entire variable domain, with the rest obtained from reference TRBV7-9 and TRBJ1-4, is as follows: DTGVSQNPRHKITKRGQNVTFRCDPISEHNRLYWYRQTLGQGPEFLTYFQNEAQLEKSRLLSDRFSAERPKGSFSTLEIQRTEQGDSAMYLCASSSVRDGSTNEKLFFGSGTQLSVL.

The CDR3 sequence: CASSLAGGEQFF. In DNA, the CDR3 is TGTGCCAGCAGCTTAGCGGGAGGTGAGCAGTTCTTC. The chain couples TRBV7-9 to TRBJ2-1, with D tentatively TRBD2 (6 bases). The CDR3 totals 12 residues. Germline CDR1 and CDR2: SEHNR and FQNEAQ (reference sequence). The ends were cut back, 0 bases at V and 9 bases at J, with 6 bases in the middle.

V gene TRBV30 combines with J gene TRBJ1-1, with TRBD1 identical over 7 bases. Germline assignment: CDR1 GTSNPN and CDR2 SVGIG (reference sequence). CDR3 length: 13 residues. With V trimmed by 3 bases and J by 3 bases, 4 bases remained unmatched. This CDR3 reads CAWREGAYTEAFF. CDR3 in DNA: TGTGCCTGGAGGGAGGGGGCGTACACTGAAGCTTTCTTT.

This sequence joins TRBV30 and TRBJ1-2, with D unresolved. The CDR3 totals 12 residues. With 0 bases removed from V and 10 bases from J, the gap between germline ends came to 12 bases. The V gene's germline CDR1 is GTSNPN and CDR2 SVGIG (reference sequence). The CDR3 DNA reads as TGTGCCTGGAGTGTCAGCCGGGCCTTCTACACCTTC. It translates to CAWSVSRAFYTF.

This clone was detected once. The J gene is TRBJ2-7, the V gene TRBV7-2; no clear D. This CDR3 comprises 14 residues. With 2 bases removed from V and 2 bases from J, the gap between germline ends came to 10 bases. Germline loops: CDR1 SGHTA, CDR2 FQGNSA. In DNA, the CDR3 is TGTGCCAGCAGCTTACGTAATAACGCCTACGAGCAGTACTTC. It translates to CASSLRNNAYEQYF.

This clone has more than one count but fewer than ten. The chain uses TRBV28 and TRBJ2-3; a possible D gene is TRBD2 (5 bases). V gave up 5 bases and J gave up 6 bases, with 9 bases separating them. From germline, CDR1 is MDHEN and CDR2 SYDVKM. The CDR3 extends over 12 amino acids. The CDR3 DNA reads TGTGCCAGCAGTGACGAGCGGGATACGCAGTATTTT. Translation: CASSDERDTQYF. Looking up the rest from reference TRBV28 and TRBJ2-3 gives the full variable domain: DVKVTQSSRYLVKRTGEKVFLECVQDMDHENMFWYRQDPGLGLRLIYFSYDVKMKEKGDIPEGYSVSREKKERFSLILESASTNQTSMYLCASSDERDTQYFGPGTRLTVL.

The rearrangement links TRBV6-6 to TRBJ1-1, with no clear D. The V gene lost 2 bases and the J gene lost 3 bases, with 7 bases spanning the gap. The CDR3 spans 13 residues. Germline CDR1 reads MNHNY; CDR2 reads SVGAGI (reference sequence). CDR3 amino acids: CASSYREDTEAFF. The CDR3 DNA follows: TGTGCCAGCAGTTACCGGGAGGACACTGAAGCTTTCTTT.

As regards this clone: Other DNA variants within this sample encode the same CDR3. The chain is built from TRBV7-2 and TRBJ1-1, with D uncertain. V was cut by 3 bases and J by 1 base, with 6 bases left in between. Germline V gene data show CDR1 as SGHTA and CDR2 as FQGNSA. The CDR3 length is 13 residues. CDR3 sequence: CASSLTENTEAFF. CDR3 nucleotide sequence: TGTGCCAGCAGCTTGACGGAGAACACTGAAGCTTTCTTT.

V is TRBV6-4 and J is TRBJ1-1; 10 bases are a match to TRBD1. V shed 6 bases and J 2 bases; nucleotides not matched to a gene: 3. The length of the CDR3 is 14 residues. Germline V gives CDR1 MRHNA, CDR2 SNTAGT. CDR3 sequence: CASRGDRGNTEAFF. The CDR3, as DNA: TGTGCCAGCAGAGGGGACAGGGGTAACACTGAAGCTTTCTTT.

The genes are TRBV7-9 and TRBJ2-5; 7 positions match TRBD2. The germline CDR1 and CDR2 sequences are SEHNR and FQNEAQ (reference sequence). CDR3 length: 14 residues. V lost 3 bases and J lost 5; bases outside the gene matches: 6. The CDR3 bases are TGTGCCAGCAGCTTCATTCCCGGGAGGGAGACCCAGTACTTC. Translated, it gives CASSFIPGRETQYF.

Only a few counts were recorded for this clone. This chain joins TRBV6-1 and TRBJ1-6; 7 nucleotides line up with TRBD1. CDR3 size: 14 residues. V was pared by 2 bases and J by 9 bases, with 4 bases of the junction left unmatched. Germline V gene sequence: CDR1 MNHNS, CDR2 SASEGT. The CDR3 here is CASSEPGDSSPLHF. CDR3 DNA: TGTGCCAGCAGTGAACCAGGGGACAGTTCACCCCTCCACTTT.

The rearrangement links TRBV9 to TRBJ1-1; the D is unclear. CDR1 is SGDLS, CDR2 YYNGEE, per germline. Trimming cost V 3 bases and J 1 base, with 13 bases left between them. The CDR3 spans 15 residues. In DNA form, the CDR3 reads TGTGCCAGCAGCGAATGGCCAACACGGAACACTGAAGCTTTCTTT. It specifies CASSEWPTRNTEAFF.

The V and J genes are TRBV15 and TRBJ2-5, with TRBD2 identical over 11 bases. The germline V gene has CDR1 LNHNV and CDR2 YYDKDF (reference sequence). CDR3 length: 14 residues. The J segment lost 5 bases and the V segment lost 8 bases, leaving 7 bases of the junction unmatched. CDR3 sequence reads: CATGDLAGGETQYF. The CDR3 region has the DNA TGTGCCACCGGGGATTTAGCGGGAGGGGAGACCCAGTACTTC.

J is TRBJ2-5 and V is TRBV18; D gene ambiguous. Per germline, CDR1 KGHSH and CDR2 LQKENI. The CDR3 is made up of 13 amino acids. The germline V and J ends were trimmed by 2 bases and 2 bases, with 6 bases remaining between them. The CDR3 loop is CASSPGAQETQYF. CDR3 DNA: TGTGCCAGCTCACCAGGCGCACAAGAGACCCAGTACTTC.

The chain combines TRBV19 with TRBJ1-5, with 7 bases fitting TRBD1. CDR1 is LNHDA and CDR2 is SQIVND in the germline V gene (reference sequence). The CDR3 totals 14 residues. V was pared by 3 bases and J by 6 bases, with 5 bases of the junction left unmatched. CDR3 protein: CASSMGGGFQPQHF. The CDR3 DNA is TGTGCCAGTAGTATGGGAGGGGGCTTTCAGCCCCAGCATTTT.

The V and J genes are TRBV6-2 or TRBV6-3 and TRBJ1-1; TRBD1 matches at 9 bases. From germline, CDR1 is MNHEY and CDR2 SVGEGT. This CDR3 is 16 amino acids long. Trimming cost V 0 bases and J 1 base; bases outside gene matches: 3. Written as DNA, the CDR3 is TGTGCCAGCAGTTACTCGTTGGGACAGGGGAACACTGAAGCTTTCTTT. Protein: CASSYSLGQGNTEAFF.

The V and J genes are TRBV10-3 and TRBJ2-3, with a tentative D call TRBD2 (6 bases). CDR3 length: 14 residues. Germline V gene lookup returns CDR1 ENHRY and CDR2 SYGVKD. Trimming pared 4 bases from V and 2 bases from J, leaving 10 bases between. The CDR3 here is CAISVADITDTQYF. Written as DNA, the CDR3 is TGTGCCATCAGTGTAGCGGACATCACAGATACGCAGTATTTT.

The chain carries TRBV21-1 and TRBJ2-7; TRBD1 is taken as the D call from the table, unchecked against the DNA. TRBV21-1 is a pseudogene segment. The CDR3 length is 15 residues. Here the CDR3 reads CASSKLGTGIFEQYF. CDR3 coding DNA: TGTGCCAGCAGCAAATTGGGGACAGGGATCTTCGAGCAGTACTTC.

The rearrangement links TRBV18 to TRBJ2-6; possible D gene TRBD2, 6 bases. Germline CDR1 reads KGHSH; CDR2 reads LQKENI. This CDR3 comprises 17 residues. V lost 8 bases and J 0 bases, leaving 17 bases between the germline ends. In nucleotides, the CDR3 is TGTGCCAGCCCTGTTGGGGAGGAGAGCTCTGGGGCCAACGTCCTGACTTTC. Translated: CASPVGEESSGANVLTF.

CDR3 DNA: TGTGCCAGCAGAACGGACAGTAACTATGGCTACACCTTC. It encodes CASRTDSNYGYTF. The V and J genes are TRBV6-5 and TRBJ1-2, with TRBD1 as a possible D gene (6 bases). Deletions cut 6 bases from V and 1 base from J, with 9 bases between. This CDR3 spans 13 amino acids. The V gene's germline CDR1 is MNHEY and CDR2 SVGAGI.

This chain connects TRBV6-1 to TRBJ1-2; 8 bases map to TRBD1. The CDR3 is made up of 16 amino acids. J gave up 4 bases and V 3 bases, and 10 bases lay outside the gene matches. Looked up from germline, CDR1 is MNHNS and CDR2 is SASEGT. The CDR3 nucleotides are TGTGCCAGCAGTGAGGCGGCAGGGGGCGCCGGCTATGGCTACACCTTC. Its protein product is CASSEAAGGAGYGYTF.